This is a list of T cell receptor beta chains from one sample in a study of T cells in Graves' hyperthyroidism and ophthalmopathy. TCRdb passed the multiplex PCR reads through MiXCR, listing each CDR3 protein once. In the table there are over 150,000 distinct CDR3 sequences, 15% to 20% of which are singletons. Sequencing was done on a sample of blood. Receptors originate from a woman between 50 and 59 years old with Graves' hyperthyroidism. The CDR3 runs from the conserved cysteine through the conserved F or W. The D gene is left open where the match is weak. Clone size is given for some rows only: seen once, a few or many times, or a class if the clone is expanded.

TRBJ1-2 | . | TRBV28 | . | CASSLLGTGNYGYTF | TGTGCCAGCAGTTTATTGGGTACAGGGAACTATGGCTACACCTTC
TRBJ2-7 | . | TRBV6-2/TRBV6-3 | many | CASSYAPRLGLLPYEQYF | TGTGCCAGCAGTTACGCCCCAAGATTGGGACTCTTACCCTACGAGCAGTACTTC
TRBJ2-3 | TRBD2 | TRBV20-1 | . | CSARRGGLAGGLSTDTQYF | TGCAGTGCTAGGCGAGGGGGGCTAGCGGGGGGCCTTTCCACAGATACGCAGTATTTT
TRBJ2-1 | . | TRBV29-1 | few | CSVEEAGRNEQFF | TGCAGCGTTGAAGAAGCGGGTCGGAATGAGCAGTTCTTC
TRBJ2-7 | . | TRBV20-1 | many | CSAATTEQYF | TGCAGTGCAGCGACTACAGAGCAGTACTTC
TRBJ1-6 | . | TRBV11-2 | . | CASSFLIWSPLHF | TGTGCCAGCAGCTTCCTTATTTGGTCACCCCTCCACTTT
TRBJ1-5 | TRBD1 | TRBV19 | many | CASSLDRDLWTGQPQHF | TGTGCCAGTAGCCTCGACAGGGACCTCTGGACTGGTCAGCCCCAGCATTTT
TRBJ2-7 | . | TRBV6-1 | few | CASSWTARNYEQYF | TGTGCCAGCAGCTGGACAGCCAGAAATTACGAGCAGTACTTC
TRBJ2-3 | TRBD1 | TRBV12-3/TRBV12-4 | many | CASAPRQGTDTQYF | TGTGCCAGCGCGCCCCGACAGGGGACAGATACGCAGTATTTT
TRBJ1-1 | TRBD1 | TRBV7-9 | . | CASSHRDRQNTEAFF | TGTGCCAGCAGCCACCGGGACAGGCAGAACACTGAAGCTTTCTTT
TRBJ2-3 | TRBD1 | TRBV5-1 | . | CASSFPGTDRTDTQYF | TGCGCCAGCAGCTTCCCCGGGACAGACCGCACAGATACGCAGTATTTT
TRBJ2-7 | . | TRBV6-2/TRBV6-3 | many | CASSYSKYEQYF | TGTGCCAGCAGTTACTCGAAGTACGAGCAGTACTTC
TRBJ2-1 | . | TRBV6-1 | many | CASSPPVTTPWGNEQFF | TGTGCCAGCAGCCCCCCCGTGACCACTCCATGGGGTAATGAGCAGTTCTTC
TRBJ1-1 | . | TRBV7-9 | many | CASSTPGLMNTEAFF | TGTGCCAGCAGCACACCGGGACTAATGAACACTGAAGCTTTCTTT
TRBJ2-1 | TRBD2 | TRBV5-1 | many | CASSFVAGGRNEQFF | TGCGCCAGCAGCTTTGTAGCGGGGGGGCGGAATGAGCAGTTCTTC
TRBJ2-5 | TRBD2 | TRBV6-1 | . | CASSPLAGGSVAEETQYF | TGTGCCAGCAGTCCCCTAGCGGGGGGTTCGGTTGCGGAAGAGACCCAGTACTTC
TRBJ2-7 | . | TRBV4-1 | many | CASSQVGTSRYEQYF | TGCGCCAGCAGCCAAGTTGGGACTTCGAGATACGAGCAGTACTTC
TRBJ1-2 | . | TRBV11-2 | many | CASSLVAGGIYGYTF | TGTGCCAGCAGCTTAGTAGCAGGAGGTATCTATGGCTACACCTTC
TRBJ2-1 | TRBD2 | TRBV28 | many | CASSERGAVRVGNEQFF | TGTGCCAGCAGTGAGCGGGGGGCCGTTCGGGTGGGTAATGAGCAGTTCTTC
TRBJ1-1 | TRBD1 | TRBV19 | many | CASSIRDRGRWTEAFF | TGTGCCAGTAGTATCCGGGACAGGGGGCGATGGACTGAAGCTTTCTTT
TRBJ1-5 | TRBD1 | TRBV7-9 | many | CASSSITGGSNQPQHF | TGTGCCAGCAGCTCCATAACAGGGGGTAGCAATCAGCCCCAGCATTTT
TRBJ1-2 | . | TRBV12-3/TRBV12-4 | . | CASSPRQARANYGYTF | TGTGCCAGCAGTCCAAGACAAGCGCGAGCTAACTATGGCTACACCTTC
TRBJ1-1 | TRBD1 | TRBV6-1 | many | CASSPRGGTQNTEAFF | TGTGCCAGCAGTCCCAGAGGGGGCACTCAAAACACTGAAGCTTTCTTT
TRBJ2-2 | . | TRBV19 | many | CASSILPGELFF | TGTGCCAGTAGTATCCTTCCCGGGGAGCTGTTTTTT
TRBJ1-2 | . | TRBV20-1 | few | CSARDHAITSDGYTF | TGCAGTGCTAGAGATCATGCAATTACCTCTGACGGCTACACCTTC
TRBJ1-5 | TRBD1 | TRBV20-1 | many | CSAQTGDSSQPQHF | TGCAGTGCCCAAACAGGGGACAGCAGTCAGCCCCAGCATTTT
TRBJ1-5 | . | TRBV19 | many | CASEYRDSNQPQHF | TGTGCCAGTGAGTACAGGGATAGCAATCAGCCCCAGCATTTT
TRBJ1-1 | . | TRBV18 | few | CASSPPGVGGTEAFF | TGTGCCAGCTCACCACCTGGGGTCGGGGGCACTGAAGCTTTCTTT
TRBJ2-7 | . | TRBV2 | many | CASRATGREQYF | TGTGCCAGCAGGGCCACAGGGCGCGAGCAGTACTTC
TRBJ2-3 | . | TRBV5-1 | many | CASSSTDSSTDTQYF | TGCGCCAGCAGCTCGACAGATTCTAGCACAGATACGCAGTATTTT
TRBJ1-2 | TRBD1 | TRBV28 | many | CASSLPPGQVYGYTF | TGTGCCAGCAGTCTACCTCCGGGACAGGTCTACGGCTACACCTTC
TRBJ2-7 | . | TRBV27 | . | CASSLGYSYEQYF | TGTGCCAGCAGTTTAGGGTACTCCTACGAGCAGTACTTC
TRBJ2-7 | TRBD1 | TRBV4-1 | . | CASSQEESTGAPYEQYF | TGCGCCAGCAGCCAAGAGGAGTCGACAGGGGCCCCCTACGAGCAGTACTTC
TRBJ1-5 | . | TRBV6-1 | many | CASSEARGIAIPQPQHF | TGTGCCAGCAGTGAAGCAAGGGGTATAGCAATCCCCCAGCCCCAGCATTTT
TRBJ2-3 | . | TRBV2 | . | CASGEALDLRGTDTQYF | TGTGCCAGCGGGGAGGCCCTGGACTTGCGTGGCACAGATACGCAGTATTTT
TRBJ2-7 | TRBD1 | TRBV5-1 | many | CASSKEGQPYEQYF | TGCGCCAGCAGCAAAGAGGGACAGCCCTACGAGCAGTACTTC
TRBJ1-2 | . | TRBV12-3/TRBV12-4 | many | CASSPGPLGYTF | TGTGCCAGCAGTCCCGGGCCCCTAGGCTACACCTTC
TRBJ1-2 | . | TRBV20-1 | many | CSAPKEGIYGYTF | TGCAGTGCTCCAAAGGAGGGAATCTATGGCTACACCTTC
TRBJ2-1 | . | TRBV2 | . | CASIASTRGGGEQFF | TGTGCCAGCATTGCTTCGACTCGAGGGGGGGGTGAGCAGTTCTTC
TRBJ2-5 | . | TRBV7-3 | many | CASSLSGSSGETQYF | TGTGCCAGCAGCCTTTCGGGATCCTCAGGGGAGACCCAGTACTTC
TRBJ1-1 | . | TRBV11-2 | many | CASSLGRNTEAFF | TGTGCCAGCAGCTTAGGTCGGAACACTGAAGCTTTCTTT